One TCR beta chain is described in this entry. Its antigen remains undetermined. One base away there is no much larger clone; base qualities are not given. For this chain, trimming is 5 bases at the V end and 10 bases at the J end, and the number of junction bases without a gene match is 11. Spanning cysteine to phenylalanine, the CDR3 consists of 14 amino acids. Of the read, only the CDR3 DNA is kept; its 42 bases are in frame from base 1. CDR1 is given as SGHTA and CDR2 as FQGTGA, both from the germline V gene. The sample belongs to a study of blood T cell repertoires in COVID-19 (dated by TCRdb to about 2020). A note on the overall study: Samples covering the acute and convalescent phases of COVID-19 were provided by collaborators in the United States, Italy and Spain. Samples came from the ongoing ImmuneRACE study (first 160 participants) plus 1,254 subjects from 6 global collaborators. Deeply sampled blood TCRbeta repertoires from subjects exposed to, actively infected with, or recovered from COVID-19 were included in the dataset. Sample metadata almost always included a de-identified subject ID, COVID-19 status, age in years and sex. A freely available public database, intended as a resource for researchers studying the immune response to SARS-CoV-2, is where the repertoires were released. The prospective study material was composed of cDNA or gDNA derived from T cells, B-cell-depleted T cells, or PBMCs. Where available, HLA class I and class II types were taken from metadata supplied by the sample provider and were not determined by assay-based typing.

What the work shows at the level of the full study, not this receptor alone: The quantity of clinical and demographic metadata differed by source and by participant and was supplied without curation.

TCRbeta CDR3 regions were amplified from genomic DNA using the immunoSEQ Assay, a bias-controlled multiplex PCR. In the original analysis: Within the assay, amplification of reference gene primers was used to estimate how many nucleated cells each sample contained. To quantify the absolute abundance of each unique TCRbeta CDR3 rearrangement, sequence reads were collapsed and filtered. Productive Simpson clonality was computed per sample as the square root of Simpson's diversity index over productive rearrangements. TCRdb took over this immuneACCESS table, retaining in-frame rearrangements with V and J assigned. Such tables are incomplete; in checked studies, under half of the missing clones stem from an unresolved V gene, and the remainder is unexplained. The V and J calls and clone size were taken over from that table, and D and trimming were inferred from the DNA. The sample table shows 250,000 to 300,000 clones, and more than 70% are seen once. About 7% of the sample is held by the ten biggest clonotypes.

Another Seattle source contributed samples from volunteer blood donors who had recovered from COVID-19. Collaborating institutions collected whole blood in K2EDTA tubes following their own protocols. Collaborator samples were shipped for TCRbeta analysis as frozen whole blood, isolated PBMCs, or DNA extracted from either sample type. The sequence links TRBV7-3 to TRBJ2-1, with 7 middle bases fitting TRBD2. The receptor comes from a woman in her twenties or thirties who had recovered from COVID-19. The sequenced material came from peripheral blood. The DNA sequence is as follows: TGTGCCAGCAGCCAATGGGGGGGACTGACCGAGCAGTTCTTC. The translation is CASSQWGGLTEQFF.